The rows below give T cell receptor beta chains drawn from one sample of a study of neurological immune-mediated disorders. TCRdb called the 5' RACE reads again in MiXCR, with one record for every CDR3 protein. This sample has 20,000 to 25,000 distinct CDR3 sequences, with about 15% found just once. The sample was PBMCs. These receptors were taken from a female donor with HTLV-1-associated myelopathy (HAM/TSP). Each CDR3 is given with its conserved first and last residue. D genes are given only for firm matches. The size of a clone is reported for some rows only, either as once, few or many, or as a class for expanded clones.

V gene	CDR3 length	J gene	D gene	clone size	CDR3 protein	CDR3 DNA
TRBV29-1	12	TRBJ1-1	NA	once	CSTRIEDTEAFF	TGCAGCACCAGGATCGAGGACACTGAAGCTTTCTTT
TRBV20-1	13	TRBJ2-7	NA	many	CSASDPVGGEQYF	TGCAGTGCTAGTGATCCAGTGGGCGGCGAGCAGTACTTC
TRBV20-1	13	TRBJ2-5	TRBD1	many	CSAKGTGWETQYF	TGCAGTGCTAAGGGGACAGGGTGGGAGACCCAGTACTTC
TRBV4-1	16	TRBJ2-5	NA	many	CASSQGSLGLQETQYF	TGCGCCAGCAGCCAAGGGTCCCTTGGTCTACAAGAGACCCAGTACTTC
TRBV20-1	16	TRBJ2-7	TRBD1	many	CSATDLGTAPSYEQYF	TGCAGTGCTACGGACCTTGGGACAGCTCCCTCCTACGAGCAGTACTTC
TRBV6-1	12	TRBJ2-2	NA	many	CATGGVGRELFF	TGTGCCACCGGAGGGGTAGGAAGGGAGCTGTTTTTT
TRBV4-2	16	TRBJ1-6	TRBD1	many	CASSQNRGETFSPLHF	TGTGCCAGCAGCCAAAACAGGGGGGAAACGTTTTCACCCCTCCACTTT
TRBV7-2	15	TRBJ2-2	TRBD2	many	CASSLVASGTGELFF	TGTGCCAGCAGCTTAGTTGCTAGCGGCACCGGGGAGCTGTTTTTT
TRBV20-1	13	TRBJ1-1	TRBD1	many	CSARTGGRTEAFF	TGCAGTGCTCGGACAGGGGGCCGGACTGAAGCTTTCTTT
TRBV11-2	16	TRBJ2-7	NA	many	CASSSIGGARAYEQYF	TGTGCCAGCAGCTCAATCGGGGGAGCGAGAGCCTACGAGCAGTACTTC
TRBV20-1	14	TRBJ1-1	NA	many	CSARDPPIGTEAFF	TGCAGTGCTAGAGACCCCCCGATAGGAACTGAAGCTTTCTTT
TRBV20-1	12	TRBJ2-3	TRBD2	many	CSAIPSPGGSYF	TGCAGTGCCATTCCTTCGCCGGGAGGATCGTATTTT
TRBV20-1	15	TRBJ2-1	TRBD2	many	CSARGPSGSYNEQFF	TGCAGTGCTAGAGGTCCTAGCGGATCATACAATGAGCAGTTCTTC
TRBV6-5	15	TRBJ2-5	NA	many	CASKQTYAVQETQYF	TGTGCCAGCAAACAAACCTATGCGGTCCAAGAGACCCAGTACTTC
TRBV20-1	14	TRBJ2-7	TRBD1	NA	CSATRQGALNEQYF	TGCAGTGCTACTCGACAGGGGGCATTGAACGAGCAGTACTTC
TRBV5-1	13	TRBJ2-1	NA	medium-sized	CASSLEARNEQFF	TGCGCCAGCAGCTTGGAGGCTAGAAATGAGCAGTTCTTC
TRBV18	15	TRBJ2-5	NA	many	CASSPPPGQMETQYF	TGTGCCAGCTCACCACCGCCGGGGCAGATGGAGACCCAGTACTTC
TRBV5-1	17	TRBJ2-7	NA	many	CASSLALDRSSSYEQYF	TGCGCCAGCAGCTTGGCCCTAGACAGATCGAGCTCCTACGAGCAGTACTTC
TRBV12-3/TRBV12-4	15	TRBJ2-1	TRBD1	many	CASSSAGTGANEQFF	TGTGCCAGCAGCTCTGCCGGGACAGGGGCCAATGAGCAGTTCTTC
TRBV7-2	15	TRBJ2-3	NA	many	CASRHGMKGGDTQYF	TGTGCCAGCCGACACGGAATGAAAGGTGGAGATACGCAGTATTTT
TRBV20-1	15	TRBJ2-5	NA	many	CSADRAGFSSETQYF	TGCAGTGCTGATAGGGCAGGGTTTTCCTCAGAGACCCAGTACTTC
TRBV6-5	14	TRBJ2-1	NA	many	CASRGRQIGNEQFF	TGTGCCAGCAGGGGTAGACAGATCGGTAATGAGCAGTTCTTC
TRBV20-1	14	TRBJ2-1	TRBD1	many	CSALGQASYNEQFF	TGCAGTGCTCTCGGACAGGCCTCCTACAATGAGCAGTTCTTC
TRBV5-1	15	TRBJ2-1	TRBD2	many	CASSLALAGGNEQFF	TGCGCCAGCAGCTTGGCGCTAGCGGGGGGCAATGAGCAGTTCTTC
TRBV20-1	16	TRBJ2-3	TRBD2	many	CSARGPLAGTTDTQYF	TGCAGTGCTAGAGGCCCACTAGCGGGGACCACAGATACGCAGTATTTT
TRBV7-2	16	TRBJ2-2	NA	many	CASSLVSYSNTGELFF	TGTGCCAGCAGCTTAGTTAGTTATTCGAACACCGGGGAGCTGTTTTTT
TRBV7-8	13	TRBJ1-2	NA	many	CASSLEPYYGYTF	TGTGCCAGCAGCTTAGAACCATACTATGGCTACACCTTC
TRBV20-1	14	TRBJ2-4	TRBD2	few	CSAPATSAQNIQYF	TGCAGTGCACCCGCAACTAGCGCCCAAAACATTCAGTACTTC
TRBV10-3	14	TRBJ1-2	NA	many	CAISLLSGNYGYTF	TGTGCCATCAGCCTATTATCGGGGAACTATGGCTACACCTTC
TRBV5-5	15	TRBJ1-4	NA	many	CASSFAGATNEKLFF	TGTGCCAGCAGCTTCGCGGGAGCAACTAATGAAAAACTGTTTTTT
TRBV11-2	16	TRBJ2-5	TRBD2	many	CASSFRTSGSQETQYF	TGTGCCAGCAGTTTTAGGACTAGCGGGTCCCAAGAGACCCAGTACTTC
TRBV28	11	TRBJ2-7	NA	many	CASDGGGEQYF	TGTGCCAGCGACGGAGGAGGCGAGCAGTACTTC
TRBV20-1	11	TRBJ1-4	NA	many	CSASSGVELFF	TGCAGTGCTAGTTCGGGGGTTGAACTGTTTTTT